This TCR beta chain derives from a study of T-cell memory formation after mild COVID-19 (dated by TCRdb to the early 2020s). Regarding the research as a whole: Most TCR sequence clusters were specific to one of the two donors. Longitudinal TCRalpha and TCRbeta repertoire sequencing tracked T-cell clones expanding and contracting after mild COVID-19 in two donors. Two young, previously healthy adult volunteers, one female and one male, were included in the cohort. What the authors observed across the whole study: The study included only a couple of mild cases, and larger cohorts that include severe cases with pre-infection samples were judged to be necessary. SARS-CoV-2 specificity was not confirmed for the second-wave clones peaking on day 37. Some responding clones were found in pre-infection memory, which suggests that pre-existing cross-reactive memory T cells took part in the SARS-CoV-2 response. Contracting CD4+ clones turned up mainly in the CM and EM memory subsets, whereas EMRA was where CD8+ clones were enriched. Clones contracting from day 15 to 85 had balanced CD4/CD8 phenotypes, while a second wave expanding from day 15 to 37 was biased towards CD4+.

TCRdb lists the instrument as Illumina NovaSeq 6000. Using 5'RACE with constant-segment primers, TCRalpha and TCRbeta cDNA libraries were constructed, with sample barcodes and unique molecular identifiers added in the process. Trizol reagent was used to extract RNA from every sample. Libraries were amplified in two PCR steps, with a second sample barcode and Illumina TruSeq adapters added in the second step. The libraries were sequenced on an Illumina NovaSeq using 2 x 150 bp paired-end reads. The paper's data handling went like this. Demultiplexing of reads and collapsing into UMI-guided consensus sequences were performed with migec v1.2.7. With mixcr v2.1.11, UMI consensuses were aligned to TRA and TRB V and J templates and assembled into clonotypes. Expanded or contracted clonotypes were those called significant by both edgeR and NoisET, with noise models trained on biological replicates. edgeR calls used a false discovery rate-adjusted p below 0.01 and a log2 fold-change threshold of 1. As an exploratory analysis of dynamics, max-normalized trajectories of the 1000 most abundant clonotypes were examined by PCA with hierarchical clustering. Separately sequenced CD4+ and CD8+ repertoires were used to assign a CD4 or CD8 phenotype to each responding clone. TCRdb reprocessed the public reads (quality trimming at Q25 with fastp, clone calling with MiXCR) and kept in-frame beta chains. Each CDR3 protein gets just one entry, which takes the most common genes and DNA from the rows behind it. These V and J calls rely on TCRdb rather than the paper's analysis. The table for this sample lists 550,000 to 650,000 distinct CDR3 sequences; approximately 15% of them were counted only once. The ten largest clonotypes hold about 7.5% of the sample.

The CDR3 holds 14 amino acids from the cysteine to the phenylalanine. Kept here is only the CDR3 DNA, which spans 42 bases and is read in frame from base 1. Looking up the germline V gene (reference sequence) yields CDR1 LNHNV and CDR2 YYDKDF. V lost 0 bases and J lost 7 bases; the stretch between them is 9 bases long. Details on this clonotype: Its cognate antigen has yet to be identified. There are no base qualities to consult, and no much larger clone falls within one base.

PBMCs were isolated by Ficoll-Paque density gradient centrifugation. The chain joins TRBV15 to TRBJ1-4, with the D gene uncertain. This receptor was identified in an adult woman who had mild COVID-19 (a few samples of this study predate the infection). The sample titles of this study are shuffled in the database, so cell type and time point are left out; the donor was told from shared clones. Specimen: PBMCs or a T cell subset sorted from them (not recorded which). The CDR3 has the sequence CATSRDVGAEKLFF. In nucleotides, the sequence is TGTGCCACCAGCAGAGATGTAGGTGCTGAAAAACTGTTTTTT.